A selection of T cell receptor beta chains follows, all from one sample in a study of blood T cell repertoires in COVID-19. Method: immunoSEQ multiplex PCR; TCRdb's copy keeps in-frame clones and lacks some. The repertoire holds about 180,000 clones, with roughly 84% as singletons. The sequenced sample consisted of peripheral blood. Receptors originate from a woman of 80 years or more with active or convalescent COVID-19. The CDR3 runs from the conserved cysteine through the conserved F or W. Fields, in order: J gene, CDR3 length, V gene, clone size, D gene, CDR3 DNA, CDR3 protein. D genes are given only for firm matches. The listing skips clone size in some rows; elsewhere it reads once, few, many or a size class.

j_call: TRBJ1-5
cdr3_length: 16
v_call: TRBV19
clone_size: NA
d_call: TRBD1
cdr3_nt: TGTGCCAGTAGTATATTACAGGGGTATAGCAATCAGCCCCAGCATTTT
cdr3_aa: CASSILQGYSNQPQHF

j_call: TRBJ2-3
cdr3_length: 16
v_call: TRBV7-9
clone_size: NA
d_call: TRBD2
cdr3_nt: TGTGCCAGCAGCTTCCCGAGCGGGAGGGGGTCAGATACGCAGTATTTT
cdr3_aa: CASSFPSGRGSDTQYF

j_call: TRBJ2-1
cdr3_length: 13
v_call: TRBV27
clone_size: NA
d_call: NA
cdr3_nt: TGTGCCAGCAGGCGGTGGTCCGGGGATGAGCAGTTCTTC
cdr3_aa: CASRRWSGDEQFF

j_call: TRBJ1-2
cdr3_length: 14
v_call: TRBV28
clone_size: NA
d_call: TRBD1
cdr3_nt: TGTGCCAGCAGTTTATTGGACAGGAACTATGGCTACACCTTC
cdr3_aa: CASSLLDRNYGYTF

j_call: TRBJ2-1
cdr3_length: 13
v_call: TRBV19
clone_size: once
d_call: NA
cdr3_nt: TGTGCCAGTAGTGTACAGGGTTTCAATGAGCAGTTCTTC
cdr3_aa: CASSVQGFNEQFF

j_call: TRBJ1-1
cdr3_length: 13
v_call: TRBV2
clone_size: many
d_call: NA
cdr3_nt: TGTGCCAGCACACCGACAGGAATCACTGAAGCTTTCTTT
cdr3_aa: CASTPTGITEAFF

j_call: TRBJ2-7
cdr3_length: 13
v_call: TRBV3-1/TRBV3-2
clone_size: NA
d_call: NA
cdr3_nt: TGTGCCAGCAGCCAATATCTCTCCTACGAGCAGTACTTC
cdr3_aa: CASSQYLSYEQYF

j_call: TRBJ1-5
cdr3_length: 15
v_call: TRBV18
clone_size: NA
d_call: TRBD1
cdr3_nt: TGTGCCAGCTCACCACGGTCAGGGGGCGATCAGCCCCAGCATTTT
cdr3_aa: CASSPRSGGDQPQHF

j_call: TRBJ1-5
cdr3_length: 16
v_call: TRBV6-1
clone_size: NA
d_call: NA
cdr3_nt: TGTGCCAGCAGTGAAGCCCGGAGTCCCGAAAGGCAGCCCCAGCATTTT
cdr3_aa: CASSEARSPERQPQHF

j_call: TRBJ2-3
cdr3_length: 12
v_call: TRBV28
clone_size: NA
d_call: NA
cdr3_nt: TGTGCCAGCAGTTTTGGCGGAGATACGCAGTATTTT
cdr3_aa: CASSFGGDTQYF

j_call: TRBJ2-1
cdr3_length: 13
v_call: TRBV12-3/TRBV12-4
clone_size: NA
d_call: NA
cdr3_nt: TGTGCCAGCAGTTTTTTTTCGAGTAATGAGCAGTTCTTC
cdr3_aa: CASSFFSSNEQFF

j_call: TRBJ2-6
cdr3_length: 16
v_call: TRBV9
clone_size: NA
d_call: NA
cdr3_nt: TGTGCCAGCAGCGTAGTCCCCGGTTCTGGGGCCAACGTCCTGACTTTC
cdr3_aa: CASSVVPGSGANVLTF

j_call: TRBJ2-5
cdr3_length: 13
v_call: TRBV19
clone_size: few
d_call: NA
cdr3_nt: TGTGCCAGTACGGATACAGGGATAGAGACCCAGTACTTC
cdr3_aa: CASTDTGIETQYF

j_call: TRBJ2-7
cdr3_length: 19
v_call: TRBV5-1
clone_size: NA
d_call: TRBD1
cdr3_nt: TGCGCCAGCAGCTTTTTTTATCGCCGGGGCAGGGGGTCAACCTACGAGCAGTACTTC
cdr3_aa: CASSFFYRRGRGSTYEQYF

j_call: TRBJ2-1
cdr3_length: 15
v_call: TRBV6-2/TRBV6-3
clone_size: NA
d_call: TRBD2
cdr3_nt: TGTGCCAGCAGTTACAACTTTGCGACTAGCCAATTGCAGTTCTTC
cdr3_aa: CASSYNFATSQLQFF

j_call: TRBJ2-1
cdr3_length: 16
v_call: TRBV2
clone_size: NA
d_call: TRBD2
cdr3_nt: TGTGCCAGCAGTGAACGGGCTAGCGGGGGGCGACATGAGCAGTTCTTC
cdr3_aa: CASSERASGGRHEQFF

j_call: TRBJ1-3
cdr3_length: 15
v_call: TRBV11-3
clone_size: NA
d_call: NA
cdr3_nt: TGTGCCAGCAGCCATAGACAGAGACCTGGAAACACCATATATTTT
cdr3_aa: CASSHRQRPGNTIYF

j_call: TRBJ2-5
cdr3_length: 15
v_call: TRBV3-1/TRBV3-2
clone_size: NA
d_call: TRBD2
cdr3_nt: TGTGCCAGCAGCTTTGGGACTAGCGGGATAGAGACCCAGTACTTC
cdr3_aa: CASSFGTSGIETQYF

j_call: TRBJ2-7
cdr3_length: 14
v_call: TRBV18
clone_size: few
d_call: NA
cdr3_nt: TGTGCCAGCTCACTGCTGGAGGGGGCGGACGAGCAGTACTTC
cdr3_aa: CASSLLEGADEQYF

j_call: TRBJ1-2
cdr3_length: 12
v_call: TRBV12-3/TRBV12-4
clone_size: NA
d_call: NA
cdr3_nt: TGTGCCAGCAGCCTCTTGGGGAGTGGCTACACCTTC
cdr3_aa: CASSLLGSGYTF

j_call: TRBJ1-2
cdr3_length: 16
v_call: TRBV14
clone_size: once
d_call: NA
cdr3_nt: TGTGCCAGCAGCCAAGCTTTGGCTCCCGGGAGCTATGGCTACACCTTC
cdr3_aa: CASSQALAPGSYGYTF

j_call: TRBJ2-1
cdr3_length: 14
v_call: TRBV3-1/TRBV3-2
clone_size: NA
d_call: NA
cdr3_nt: TGTGCCAGCAGCCGCTCTAGTGCCATCGATGAGCAGTTCTTC
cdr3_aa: CASSRSSAIDEQFF

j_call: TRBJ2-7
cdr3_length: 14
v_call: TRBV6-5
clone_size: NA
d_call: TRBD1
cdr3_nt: TGTGCCAGCAGTTACTGGCACAGGGGCGGGGAGCAGTACTTC
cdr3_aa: CASSYWHRGGEQYF

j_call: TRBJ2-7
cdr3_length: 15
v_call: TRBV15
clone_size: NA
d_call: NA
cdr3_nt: TGTGCCACCAGCAGAGATGGGGGCAGCCTCTACGAGCAGTACTTC
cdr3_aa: CATSRDGGSLYEQYF

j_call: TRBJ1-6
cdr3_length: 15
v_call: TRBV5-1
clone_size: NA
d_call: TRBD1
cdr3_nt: TGCGCCAGCAGCCTCGGACAGGGGGAAAATTCACCCCTCCACTTT
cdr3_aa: CASSLGQGENSPLHF

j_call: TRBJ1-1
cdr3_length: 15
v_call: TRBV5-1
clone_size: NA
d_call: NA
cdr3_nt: TGCGCCAGCAGCTTCTCATACGGAGGCGGCACTGAAGCTTTCTTT
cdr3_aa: CASSFSYGGGTEAFF